The clone carrying this T cell receptor beta chain was counted between two and nine times. These data are taken from a study of response to subunit inactivated influenza vaccine. MiXCR was run by TCRdb on the RT-PCR reads, yielding one entry per CDR3 protein. This sample has around 470,000 distinct CDR3 sequences, with around 7.7% found just once. Germline-derived CDR1 and CDR2 are KGHSH and LQKENI. The trim removed 3 bases at V and 2 bases at J, leaving 6 bases unmatched. This CDR3 region has 18 residues. The clonotype originates from a man between 50 and 75 years old who received an inactivated influenza vaccine. The rearrangement joins TRBV18 to TRBJ2-2, with 13 bases aligning to TRBD2. Sample: PBMCs from blood, taken less than 30 months after vaccination. DNA of the CDR3: TGTGCCAGCTCACCGCTAGGACTAGCGGGAGCCAACACCGGGGAGCTGTTTTTT. Its protein product is CASSPLGLAGANTGELFF.